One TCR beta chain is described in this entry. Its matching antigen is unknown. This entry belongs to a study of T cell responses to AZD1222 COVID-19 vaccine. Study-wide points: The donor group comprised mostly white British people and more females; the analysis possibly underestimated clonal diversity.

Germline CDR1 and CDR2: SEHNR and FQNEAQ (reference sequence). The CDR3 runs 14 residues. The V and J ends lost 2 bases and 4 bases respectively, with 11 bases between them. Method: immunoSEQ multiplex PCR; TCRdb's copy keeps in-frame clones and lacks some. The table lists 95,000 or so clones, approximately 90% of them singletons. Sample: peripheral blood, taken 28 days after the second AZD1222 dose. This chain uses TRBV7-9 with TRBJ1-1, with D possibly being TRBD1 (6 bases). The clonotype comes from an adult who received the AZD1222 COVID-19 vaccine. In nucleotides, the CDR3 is TGTGCCAGCAGCTTACAGGGGAGCGGCACTGAAGCTTTCTTT. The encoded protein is CASSLQGSGTEAFF.